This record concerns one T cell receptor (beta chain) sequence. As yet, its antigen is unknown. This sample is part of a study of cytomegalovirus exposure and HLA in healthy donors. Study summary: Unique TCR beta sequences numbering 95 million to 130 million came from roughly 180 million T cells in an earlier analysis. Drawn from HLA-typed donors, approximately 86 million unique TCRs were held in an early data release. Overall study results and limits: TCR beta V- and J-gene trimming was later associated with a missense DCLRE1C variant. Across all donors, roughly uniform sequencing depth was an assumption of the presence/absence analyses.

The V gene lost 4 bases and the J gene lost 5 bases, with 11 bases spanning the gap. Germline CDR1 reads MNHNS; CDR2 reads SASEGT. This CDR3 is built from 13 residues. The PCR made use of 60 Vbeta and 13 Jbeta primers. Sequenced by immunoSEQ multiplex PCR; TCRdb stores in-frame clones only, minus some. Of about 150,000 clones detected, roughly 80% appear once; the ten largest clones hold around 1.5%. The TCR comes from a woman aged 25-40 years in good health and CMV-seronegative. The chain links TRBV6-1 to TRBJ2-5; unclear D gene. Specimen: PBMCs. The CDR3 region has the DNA TGTGCCAGCAGTGTCTCGGGTTGGGAGACCCAGTACTTC. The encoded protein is CASSVSGWETQYF.